One sample yielded the 22 T cell receptor beta chains listed below, sequenced in a study of cytomegalovirus exposure and HLA in healthy donors. The primer mix had 60 Vbeta and 13 Jbeta primers. Assay: immunoSEQ multiplex PCR; the TCRdb copy retains only in-frame clones and omits some. Of tens of thousands of clones in the sample, about 64% were seen once. Material for sequencing was PBMCs. The receptors were gathered from a male donor in good health and CMV-seropositive.

The chain has TRBV5-1 and TRBJ2-7; TRBD1 agrees at 7 bases. The V gene end was trimmed by 0 bases and the J gene end by 5 bases; junction bases not matched to a gene: 5. In germline, CDR1 is SGHRS, CDR2 YFSETQ. The CDR3 has 14 residues. DNA for the CDR3: TGCGCCAGCAGCTTGGTAGGGACAGCCCACGAGCAGTACTTC. Encoded protein: CASSLVGTAHEQYF.

This chain joins TRBV5-1 and TRBJ2-3; TRBD1 matches at 8 bases. The CDR3 has 17 residues. The germline V gene encodes CDR1 SGHRS and CDR2 YFSETQ. V shed 0 bases, J shed 6 bases, and the junction held 12 bases outside the gene matches. The CDR3 here is CASSLAGGAGGADTQYF. CDR3 in DNA: TGCGCCAGCAGCTTGGCAGGGGGCGCTGGGGGTGCGGATACGCAGTATTTT.

V gene TRBV9 combines with J gene TRBJ2-7; a possible D gene is TRBD2 (5 bases). CDR3 length equals 17 residues. V dropped 4 bases and J dropped 0 bases, with 20 bases sitting between them. Per the germline V gene, CDR1 is SGDLS and CDR2 is YYNGEE. CDR3: CASSPRGQGGSSYEQYF. The DNA of the CDR3 is TGTGCCAGCAGCCCGAGAGGGCAAGGAGGAAGCTCCTACGAGCAGTACTTC.

The chain is built from TRBV14 and TRBJ2-5; 11 bases line up with TRBD2. V dropped 6 bases and J dropped 4; count of bases not matched to a gene: 7. CDR1 and CDR2 from the germline V gene are SGHDN and FVKESK. The CDR3 is 15 amino acids. The CDR3 DNA reads as TGTGCCAGCAGGCAGGGACTAGCGGACCCAGAGACCCAGTACTTC. Protein sequence: CASRQGLADPETQYF. The full variable domain, completed using reference TRBV14 and TRBJ2-5, is EAGVTQFPSHSVIEKGQTVTLRCDPISGHDNLYWYRRVMGKEIKFLLHFVKESKQDESGMPNNRFLAERTGGTYSTLKVQPAELEDSGVYFCASRQGLADPETQYFGPGTRLLVL.

J is TRBJ2-7 and V is TRBV7-9; TRBD2 matches at 8 bases. The germline gives CDR1 SEHNR, CDR2 FQNEAQ (reference sequence). The CDR3 is made up of 13 amino acids. The ends lost 3 bases at V and 7 bases at J; junction bases unmatched: 5. CDR3 coding DNA: TGTGCCAGCAGCTTCGCGGGGGGTGGGGAGCAGTACTTC. As protein: CASSFAGGGEQYF.

The DNA of the CDR3 is TGTGCCAGCAGCTTGGCCGGAGTAGCGGGGAACAATGAGCAGTTCTTC. Its translation is CASSLAGVAGNNEQFF. J is TRBJ2-1 and V is TRBV5-6, with 8 bases identical to TRBD2. Germline V gene data show CDR1 as SGHDT and CDR2 as YYEEEE. The CDR3 sequence is 16 residues long. After removal of 0 bases from V and 5 bases from J, the junction contained 7 bases not matched to a gene. Looking up the rest from reference TRBV5-6 and TRBJ2-1 gives the full variable domain: DAGVTQSPTHLIKTRGQQVTLRCSPKSGHDTVSWYQQALGQGPQFIFQYYEEEERQRGNFPDRFSGHQFPNYSSELNVNALLLGDSALYLCASSLAGVAGNNEQFFGPGTRLTVL.

J is TRBJ2-4 and V is TRBV5-4, with D perhaps TRBD2 (6 bases). V dropped 2 bases and J dropped 7 bases, with 10 bases sitting between them. Per germline, CDR1 SGHNT and CDR2 YYREEE (reference sequence). There are 13 residues in the CDR3. The CDR3 sequence is CASSFSSENIQYF. The CDR3, as DNA: TGTGCCAGCAGCTTCTCTAGCGAGAACATTCAGTACTTC.

J is TRBJ2-7 and V is TRBV28, with D uncertain. Germline V lookup: CDR1 MDHEN, CDR2 SYDVKM. V lost 1 base and J lost 6, with 13 bases in between. The CDR3 has 14 amino acids. The CDR3 sequence is CASSLLGRQFEQYF. CDR3 DNA sequence: TGTGCCAGCAGTTTATTAGGCCGACAATTCGAGCAGTACTTC. The variable domain in full, completed from reference TRBV28 and TRBJ2-7, reads DVKVTQSSRYLVKRTGEKVFLECVQDMDHENMFWYRQDPGLGLRLIYFSYDVKMKEKGDIPEGYSVSREKKERFSLILESASTNQTSMYLCASSLLGRQFEQYFGPGTRLTVT.

The rearrangement links TRBV7-2 to TRBJ1-5, with 8 bases lining up with TRBD1. Germline V gene lookup returns CDR1 SGHTA and CDR2 FQGNSA. There are 13 residues in the CDR3. V dropped 6 bases and J dropped 7; count of bases not matched to a gene: 5. As DNA, the CDR3 is TGTGCCAGCAGTCCAGGGGGCGGCCAGCCCCAGCATTTT. This translates into CASSPGGGQPQHF.

J is TRBJ1-1 and V is TRBV27; TRBD1 matches 8 bases. V dropped 6 bases and J dropped 5; count of bases not matched to a gene: 5. CDR3 length: 13 amino acids. CDR1 is MNHEY, CDR2 SMNVEV, per germline (reference sequence). Written as DNA, the CDR3 is TGTGCCAGCAGGTTACAGGGGGTAACTGAAGCTTTCTTT. Its translation is CASRLQGVTEAFF.

This chain joins TRBV6-5 and TRBJ2-3, with 7 bases lining up with TRBD1. V was pared by 10 bases and J by 3 bases, with 7 bases of the junction left unmatched. Germline V CDR1 and CDR2: MNHEY, SVGAGI. The CDR3 length is 13 residues. This CDR3 is CATRQGQTDTQYF. The DNA of the CDR3 is TGTGCCACCCGACAGGGACAAACAGATACGCAGTATTTT.

V and J are TRBV5-3 and TRBJ1-5, with TRBD1 matching 8 bases. TRBV5-3 is sorted into the ORF group, with uncertain function. Trimming removed 0 bases from V and 6 bases from J; junction bases left unmatched: 11. This CDR3 contains 17 residues. DNA of the CDR3: TGTGCCAGAAGCTTGGAAGTTGGCAGGGGGCGCGGTCAGCCCCAGCATTTT. Its translation: CARSLEVGRGRGQPQHF.

J is TRBJ1-1 and V is TRBV5-6; maybe TRBD1 (5 bases). The germline V gene encodes CDR1 SGHDT and CDR2 YYEEEE. V was pared by 2 bases and J by 1 base, with 15 bases between. The CDR3 loop spans 16 amino acids. Written as DNA, the CDR3 is TGTGCCAGCAGCTTAGGGAGGCGGGGGGGGAACACTGAAGCTTTCTTT. Protein: CASSLGRRGGNTEAFF.

In this sample, this clone turned up many times. The V gene is TRBV7-7, the J gene TRBJ2-3; 7 bases match TRBD2. This CDR3 region has 13 residues. V lost 0 bases to trimming and J lost 8 bases; unmatched junction nucleotides: 2. Germline V gene lookup returns CDR1 SSHAT and CDR2 FNYEAQ (reference sequence). The CDR3 reads CASSLAPGGTQYF. The CDR3, as DNA: TGTGCCAGCAGCTTAGCCCCGGGGGGTACGCAGTATTTT.

This clone was detected a few times. The rearrangement uses TRBV7-2 and TRBJ1-5; D unclear. The CDR3 loop spans 14 amino acids. The germline gives CDR1 SGHTA, CDR2 FQGNSA. V was cut by 2 bases and J by 1 base, with 6 bases left in between. CDR3 nucleotides: TGTGCCAGCAGCTTATCAGTCAGCAATCAGCCCCAGCATTTT. This gives the protein CASSLSVSNQPQHF.

The table lists this clone with a few counts. J is TRBJ2-3 and V is TRBV19; 7 bases align to TRBD2. Germline V gene data show CDR1 as LNHDA and CDR2 as SQIVND (reference sequence). V dropped 10 bases and J dropped 0; count of bases not matched to a gene: 4. This CDR3 region has 13 residues. CDR3 in DNA: TGTGCCACCCGAGCGGGGAGCACAGATACGCAGTATTTT. As protein: CATRAGSTDTQYF. The full variable domain, with the rest looked up from reference TRBV19 and TRBJ2-3, is DGGITQSPKYLFRKEGQNVTLSCEQNLNHDAMYWYRQDPGQGLRLIYYSQIVNDFQKGDIAEGYSVSREKKESFPLTVTSAQKNPTAFYLCATRAGSTDTQYFGPGTRLTVL.

The CDR3 reads CASSHGQLYEQYF. The CDR3 coding sequence is TGTGCCAGCTCACATGGACAACTGTACGAGCAGTACTTC. The rearrangement joins TRBV18 to TRBJ2-7; the D gene is possibly TRBD1 (5 bases). The CDR3 extends over 13 amino acids. Germline assignment: CDR1 KGHSH and CDR2 LQKENI. V was clipped by 4 bases and J by 4 bases, with 11 bases between them.

This chain connects TRBV18 to TRBJ1-4; 12 bases are shared with TRBD1. The CDR3 is 16 residues long. J was trimmed by 8 bases and V by 9 bases; bases with no gene match: 13. Germline V gene data show CDR1 as KGHSH and CDR2 as LQKENI. DNA for the CDR3: TGTGCCAGTTCCCTGGGACAGGGGGCGGTCGGCGAAAAACTGTTTTTT. Its translation is CASSLGQGAVGEKLFF.

The chain employs TRBV6-1 and TRBJ2-1; TRBD2 matches at 14 bases. The V gene end was trimmed by 4 bases and the J gene end by 4 bases; junction bases not matched to a gene: 0. The CDR3 sequence is 15 residues long. The germline gives CDR1 MNHNS, CDR2 SASEGT. The DNA of the CDR3 is TGTGCCAGCAGTGGACTAGCGGGGGGGTACAATGAGCAGTTCTTC. Residues: CASSGLAGGYNEQFF.

V usage is TRBV6-4 and J usage is TRBJ2-2; the match to TRBD2 covers 8 bases. V shed 0 bases and J 4 bases; nucleotides not matched to a gene: 4. Germline V gene lookup returns CDR1 MRHNA and CDR2 SNTAGT. CDR3 length: 16 residues. The CDR3 DNA follows: TGTGCCAGCAGTGACTCGTCGGGAGGGAGCACCGGGGAGCTGTTTTTT. It is translated as CASSDSSGGSTGELFF.

The V gene is TRBV18, the J gene TRBJ1-1; 8 bases align to TRBD1. CDR1 is KGHSH, CDR2 LQKENI, per germline. The CDR3 covers 18 residues. The ends lost 1 base at V and 5 bases at J; junction bases unmatched: 15. This CDR3 is CASSPLEAGGTGNTEAFF. DNA of the CDR3: TGTGCCAGCTCACCACTGGAGGCAGGGGGCACGGGGAATACTGAAGCTTTCTTT.

The chain recombines TRBV6-1 with TRBJ1-1; 8 nucleotides line up with TRBD1. The junction had 4 bases not matched to a gene; V was cut back by 4 bases and J by 3 bases. The CDR3 spans 14 residues. Germline CDR1 and CDR2: MNHNS and SASEGT. Here the CDR3 reads CASSVLQGDTEAFF. The DNA for the CDR3 is TGTGCCAGCAGTGTCTTACAGGGGGACACTGAAGCTTTCTTT.